This note documents a single TCR beta chain sequence. Which antigen it targets is not known. No qualities accompany the bases; no much larger clone lies one base away. This sample was included in a study of blood T cell repertoires in COVID-19 (TCRdb year 2020). As for the study more broadly: Samples covering the acute and convalescent phases of COVID-19 were provided by collaborators in the United States, Italy and Spain. The prospective study material was composed of cDNA or gDNA derived from T cells, B-cell-depleted T cells, or PBMCs. Subjects who had been exposed to COVID-19, were actively infected with it, or had recovered from it provided the deeply sampled blood TCRbeta repertoires that made up the dataset. The repertoires were released in a freely available public database intended as a resource for research on the immune response to SARS-CoV-2. The samples were drawn from two sources: the first 160 participants of the ongoing ImmuneRACE study, and 1,200 or so subjects contributed by 6 global collaborators. A de-identified subject ID, COVID-19 status, age in years and sex were almost always included in the sample metadata. Where available, HLA class I and class II types were taken from metadata supplied by the sample provider and were not determined by assay-based typing.

As encoded in the germline V gene (reference sequence), CDR1 is LNHDA while CDR2 is SQIVND. The junction shows trimming of 8 bases on V and 1 base on J, plus 14 bases between the germline ends. Including cysteine and phenylalanine, the CDR3 has 14 amino acids. Of all the DNA, just the CDR3 is kept, 42 bases in frame from base 1. TCRbeta CDR3 regions were amplified from genomic DNA by means of the immunoSEQ Assay, a bias-controlled multiplex PCR. As for how the authors treated the data: Nucleated cell counts per sample were estimated from amplification of reference gene primers within the assay. To quantify the absolute abundance of each unique TCRbeta CDR3 rearrangement, sequence reads were collapsed and filtered. For each sample, productive Simpson clonality was calculated as the square root of Simpson's diversity index over productive rearrangements. The table comes from immuneACCESS by way of TCRdb, which keeps in-frame sequences with V and J called. Part of the clones is missing from these tables; in studies checked, under half for an unresolved V gene and the rest for unknown reasons. V, J and clone size are those of that table, while D and trimming were read from the DNA. Here the sample has a few hundred thousand clones; approximately 86% occur a single time. Around 3% of the sample comes from the top ten.

Whole blood was collected in K2EDTA tubes by collaborating institutions according to the institutions' own protocols. For TCRbeta analysis, collaborators shipped samples in one of three forms: frozen whole blood, isolated PBMCs, or DNA extracted from either of those sample types. The investigation overall reported the following: The quantity of clinical and demographic metadata differed by source and by participant and was supplied without curation.

The sample was peripheral blood. The sequence derives from a human donor in a cohort sampled during active COVID-19. The chain was built from TRBV19 and TRBJ1-2, with no D gene named confidently. The bases are TGTGCCAGTGCCGTGGGGAGTCTTAACTATGGCTACACCTTC. Its coded protein is CASAVGSLNYGYTF. The variable domain in full, with residues beyond the CDR3 obtained from the reference TRBV19 and TRBJ1-2 genes, is DGGITQSPKYLFRKEGQNVTLSCEQNLNHDAMYWYRQDPGQGLRLIYYSQIVNDFQKGDIAEGYSVSREKKESFPLTVTSAQKNPTAFYLCASAVGSLNYGYTFGSGTRLTVV.